A selection of T cell receptor beta chains follows, all from one sample in a study of blood T cell repertoires in COVID-19. Only in-frame clones appear in the TCRdb table, and some are missing; sequencing was by immunoSEQ multiplex PCR. The sample lists about 300,000 clones, more than 80% occurring once. Sequencing was performed on PBMCs or T cells enriched from blood (not recorded which). Receptor source: a woman aged 25 to 39 who had recovered from COVID-19. Both conserved end residues are part of each CDR3. D genes are given only for firm matches. Clone sizes are given selectively: once, few, many, or a class where the clone is expanded.

clone size: NA
J gene: TRBJ2-7
D gene: TRBD2
V gene: TRBV20-1
CDR3 DNA: TGCAGTGCGAGACTAGCGGGAGAGCAGTACTTC
CDR3 protein: CSARLAGEQYF

clone size: NA
J gene: TRBJ1-6
D gene: TRBD1
V gene: TRBV27
CDR3 DNA: TGTGCCAGCAGTTTAAGACAGGGGACTTCACCCCTCCACTTT
CDR3 protein: CASSLRQGTSPLHF

clone size: NA
J gene: TRBJ2-7
D gene: NA
V gene: TRBV19
CDR3 DNA: TGTGCCAGTAGTATTTCAGGGGTTGTAAACGAGCAGTACTTC
CDR3 protein: CASSISGVVNEQYF

clone size: NA
J gene: TRBJ1-1
D gene: NA
V gene: TRBV18
CDR3 DNA: TGTGCCAGCTCACCACCGAGTCTAGCTGAAGCTTTCTTT
CDR3 protein: CASSPPSLAEAFF

clone size: NA
J gene: TRBJ2-1
D gene: NA
V gene: TRBV7-2
CDR3 DNA: TGTGCCAGCAGACCGGGATTCGCCGATGAGCAGTTCTTC
CDR3 protein: CASRPGFADEQFF

clone size: NA
J gene: TRBJ2-1
D gene: TRBD2
V gene: TRBV7-3
CDR3 DNA: TGTGCCAGCAGCTTGACTAGCGGGAATAACTTTAGGGATGAGCAGTTCTTC
CDR3 protein: CASSLTSGNNFRDEQFF

clone size: NA
J gene: TRBJ1-4
D gene: NA
V gene: TRBV2
CDR3 DNA: TGTGCCAGCATACCCGAGGTGGGGGCCAGTGAAAAACTGTTTTTT
CDR3 protein: CASIPEVGASEKLFF

clone size: NA
J gene: TRBJ2-7
D gene: TRBD2
V gene: TRBV11-3
CDR3 DNA: TGTGCCAGCAGCCAGGGACTAGACTACGAGCAGTACTTC
CDR3 protein: CASSQGLDYEQYF

clone size: NA
J gene: TRBJ1-5
D gene: NA
V gene: TRBV2
CDR3 DNA: TGTGCCAGCAGTGAAGCGCTAAGGGGAGGGCAGCCCCAGCATTTT
CDR3 protein: CASSEALRGGQPQHF

clone size: NA
J gene: TRBJ2-7
D gene: NA
V gene: TRBV11-2
CDR3 DNA: TGTGCCAGCAGCTCATTAGGGGTCGAGCAGTACTTC
CDR3 protein: CASSSLGVEQYF

clone size: NA
J gene: TRBJ1-2
D gene: TRBD1
V gene: TRBV6-4
CDR3 DNA: TGTGCCAGCGGACAGGAGCCGAACTATGGCTACACCTTC
CDR3 protein: CASGQEPNYGYTF

clone size: NA
J gene: TRBJ1-1
D gene: TRBD1
V gene: TRBV19
CDR3 DNA: TGTGCCAGTAGTGTAAGGGGGCGAAACACTGAAGCTTTCTTT
CDR3 protein: CASSVRGRNTEAFF

clone size: NA
J gene: TRBJ2-1
D gene: TRBD2
V gene: TRBV4-2
CDR3 DNA: TGTGCCAGCAGCCAAGATCGGAGCGGGGCGTACAATGAGCAGTTCTTC
CDR3 protein: CASSQDRSGAYNEQFF

clone size: few
J gene: TRBJ1-1
D gene: TRBD1
V gene: TRBV27
CDR3 DNA: TGTGCCACACACAGGGGGCGGGACACTGAAGCTTTCTTT
CDR3 protein: CATHRGRDTEAFF

clone size: NA
J gene: TRBJ2-7
D gene: TRBD1
V gene: TRBV9
CDR3 DNA: TGTGCCAGCAGCGCCGACAGGGCCCCGCGACCCGGTTACGAGCAGTACTTC
CDR3 protein: CASSADRAPRPGYEQYF

clone size: NA
J gene: TRBJ1-2
D gene: NA
V gene: TRBV28
CDR3 DNA: TGTGCCAGCAGTCCCGCGTCGAATCCTGAAGATGGCTACACCTTC
CDR3 protein: CASSPASNPEDGYTF

clone size: NA
J gene: TRBJ1-2
D gene: TRBD1
V gene: TRBV18
CDR3 DNA: TGTGCCAGCTCACCTACGGGACAGGCCAACTATGGCTACACCTTC
CDR3 protein: CASSPTGQANYGYTF

clone size: NA
J gene: TRBJ2-7
D gene: TRBD2
V gene: TRBV5-6
CDR3 DNA: TGTGCCAGCTCCACTAGCGGCTACGAGCAGTACTTC
CDR3 protein: CASSTSGYEQYF

clone size: NA
J gene: TRBJ1-6
D gene: TRBD1
V gene: TRBV28
CDR3 DNA: TGTGCCAGCAGTTTAGACATAGGGGGCGGTTCACCCCTCCACTTT
CDR3 protein: CASSLDIGGGSPLHF

clone size: NA
J gene: TRBJ2-3
D gene: TRBD2
V gene: TRBV2
CDR3 DNA: TGTGCCAGCAGTCGGACTAGCGGAAGCACAGATACGCAGTATTTT
CDR3 protein: CASSRTSGSTDTQYF

clone size: NA
J gene: TRBJ2-6
D gene: NA
V gene: TRBV15
CDR3 DNA: TGTGCCACCACAGAAGGAGGGGCTGGGGCCAACGTCCTGACTTTC
CDR3 protein: CATTEGGAGANVLTF

clone size: NA
J gene: TRBJ2-2
D gene: NA
V gene: TRBV6-1
CDR3 DNA: TGTGCCAGCAGTGAAAGGAGGGGGCGAACCGGGGAGCTGTTTTTT
CDR3 protein: CASSERRGRTGELFF

clone size: NA
J gene: TRBJ2-3
D gene: TRBD2
V gene: TRBV6-5
CDR3 DNA: TGTGCCAGCAGAACCTCTAGCGGGGGGTGGGATACGCAGTATTTT
CDR3 protein: CASRTSSGGWDTQYF

clone size: NA
J gene: TRBJ1-1
D gene: NA
V gene: TRBV6-4
CDR3 DNA: TGTGCCAGCAGCCCGACAGAAAACACTGAAGCTTTCTTT
CDR3 protein: CASSPTENTEAFF

clone size: few
J gene: TRBJ2-1
D gene: TRBD1
V gene: TRBV7-9
CDR3 DNA: TGTGCCAGCATCGACACAGGGGGACGACCAGACAATGAGCAGTTCTTC
CDR3 protein: CASIDTGGRPDNEQFF

clone size: NA
J gene: TRBJ2-1
D gene: TRBD2
V gene: TRBV5-1
CDR3 DNA: TGCGCCAGCAGGGGAGGGACTAGCGGGAGGAATGAGCAGTTCTTC
CDR3 protein: CASRGGTSGRNEQFF

clone size: NA
J gene: TRBJ2-1
D gene: NA
V gene: TRBV30
CDR3 DNA: TGTGCCTGGAGTCCCAACTTAGAGCAGTTCTTC
CDR3 protein: CAWSPNLEQFF

clone size: NA
J gene: TRBJ1-2
D gene: NA
V gene: TRBV9
CDR3 DNA: TGTGCCAGCAGCGCGGGGGGCACCTATGGCTACACCTTC
CDR3 protein: CASSAGGTYGYTF

clone size: NA
J gene: TRBJ2-1
D gene: NA
V gene: TRBV27
CDR3 DNA: TGTGCCAGCAGGGGGGCCCATGAGCAGTTCTTC
CDR3 protein: CASRGAHEQFF

clone size: NA
J gene: TRBJ2-1
D gene: TRBD2
V gene: TRBV7-9
CDR3 DNA: TGTGCCAGCAGCTTAGCCGGGGGGAACGGTGAGCAGTTCTTC
CDR3 protein: CASSLAGGNGEQFF

clone size: NA
J gene: TRBJ1-6
D gene: NA
V gene: TRBV5-5
CDR3 DNA: TGTGCCAGCAGCGTTCCAGGGAACTCACCCCTCCACTTT
CDR3 protein: CASSVPGNSPLHF

clone size: NA
J gene: TRBJ2-5
D gene: TRBD1
V gene: TRBV28
CDR3 DNA: TGTGCCAGCAGTTCCCCCGGACAGGGGTCGGAGACCCAGTACTTC
CDR3 protein: CASSSPGQGSETQYF

clone size: NA
J gene: TRBJ2-2
D gene: NA
V gene: TRBV18
CDR3 DNA: TGTGCCAGCTCACCACCGAGGCAAGCGGGCACCGGGGAGCTGTTTTTT
CDR3 protein: CASSPPRQAGTGELFF

clone size: NA
J gene: TRBJ2-1
D gene: TRBD2
V gene: TRBV5-4
CDR3 DNA: TGTGCCAGCAGTGGGGCGGGAGCTTTCTCGTTTGAGCAGTTCTTC
CDR3 protein: CASSGAGAFSFEQFF

clone size: NA
J gene: TRBJ1-3
D gene: NA
V gene: TRBV4-3
CDR3 DNA: TGCGCCAGCAGCCAAGTATCGTCCAGCTCTGGAAACACCATATATTTT
CDR3 protein: CASSQVSSSSGNTIYF

clone size: once
J gene: TRBJ2-7
D gene: NA
V gene: TRBV19
CDR3 DNA: TGTGCCAGTACCATAGCGGAAGGCTACGAGCAGTACTTC
CDR3 protein: CASTIAEGYEQYF

clone size: NA
J gene: TRBJ2-2
D gene: TRBD2
V gene: TRBV7-2
CDR3 DNA: TGTGCCAGCAGGCCACCGGGACTAAACACCGGGGAGCTGTTTTTT
CDR3 protein: CASRPPGLNTGELFF

clone size: NA
J gene: TRBJ2-1
D gene: TRBD1
V gene: TRBV6-2/TRBV6-3
CDR3 DNA: TGTGCCAGCAGTACCTTGGACAGGGAGAATGAGCAGTTCTTC
CDR3 protein: CASSTLDRENEQFF

clone size: NA
J gene: TRBJ2-1
D gene: TRBD2
V gene: TRBV11-3
CDR3 DNA: TGTGCCAGCAGCTTAGATCTAGCGGGAGAGCCGGATGAGCAGTTCTTC
CDR3 protein: CASSLDLAGEPDEQFF

clone size: once
J gene: TRBJ2-1
D gene: NA
V gene: TRBV30
CDR3 DNA: TGTGCCTGGAGCCGCTTAGCGAGCAATGAGCAGTTCTTC
CDR3 protein: CAWSRLASNEQFF

clone size: few
J gene: TRBJ1-5
D gene: NA
V gene: TRBV6-5
CDR3 DNA: TGTGCCAGCAGTCCCGCGGGGGGGCCAGGGCAGCCCCAGCATTTT
CDR3 protein: CASSPAGGPGQPQHF